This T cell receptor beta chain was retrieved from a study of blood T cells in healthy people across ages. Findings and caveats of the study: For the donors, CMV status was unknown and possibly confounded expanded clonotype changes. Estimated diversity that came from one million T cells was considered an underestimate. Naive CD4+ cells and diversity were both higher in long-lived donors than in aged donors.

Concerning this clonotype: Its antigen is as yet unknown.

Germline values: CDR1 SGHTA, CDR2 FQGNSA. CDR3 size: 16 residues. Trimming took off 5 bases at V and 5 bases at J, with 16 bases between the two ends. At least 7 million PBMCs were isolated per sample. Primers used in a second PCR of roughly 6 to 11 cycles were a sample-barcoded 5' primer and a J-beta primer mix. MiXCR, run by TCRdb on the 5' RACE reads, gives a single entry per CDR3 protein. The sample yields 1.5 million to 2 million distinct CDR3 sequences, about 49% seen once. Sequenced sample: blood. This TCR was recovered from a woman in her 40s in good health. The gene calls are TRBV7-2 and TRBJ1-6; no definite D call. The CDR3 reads CASSLKLPGDNSPLHF. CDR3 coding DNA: TGTGCCAGCAGCCTAAAGCTCCCGGGCGATAATTCACCCCTCCACTTT. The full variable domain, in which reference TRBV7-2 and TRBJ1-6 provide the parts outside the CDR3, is GAGVSQSPSNKVTEKGKDVELRCDPISGHTALYWYRQSLGQGLEFLIYFQGNSAPDKSGLPSDRFSAERTGGSVSTLTIQRTQQEDSAVYLCASSLKLPGDNSPLHFGNGTRLTVT.